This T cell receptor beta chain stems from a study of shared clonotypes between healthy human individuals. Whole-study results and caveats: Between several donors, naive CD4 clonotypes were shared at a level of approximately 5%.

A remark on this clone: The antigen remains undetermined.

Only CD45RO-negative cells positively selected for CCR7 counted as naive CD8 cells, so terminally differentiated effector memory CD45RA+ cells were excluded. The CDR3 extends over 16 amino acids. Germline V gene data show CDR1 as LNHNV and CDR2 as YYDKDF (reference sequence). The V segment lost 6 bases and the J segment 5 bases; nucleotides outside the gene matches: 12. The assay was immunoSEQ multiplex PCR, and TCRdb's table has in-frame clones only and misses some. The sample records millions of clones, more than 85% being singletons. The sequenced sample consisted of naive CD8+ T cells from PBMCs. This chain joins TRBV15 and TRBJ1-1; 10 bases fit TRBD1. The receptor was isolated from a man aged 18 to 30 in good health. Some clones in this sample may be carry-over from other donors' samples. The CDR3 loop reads CATREGTGVLGTEAFF. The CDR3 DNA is TGTGCCACCAGGGAAGGGACAGGGGTATTAGGGACTGAAGCTTTCTTT.